The T cell receptor beta chain described here comes from a study of blood T cells in healthy people across ages. PCR was performed a second time for about 7 to 11 cycles using a sample-barcoded 5' primer and a J-beta primer mix. Via MiXCR, TCRdb re-called the 5' RACE reads, giving one row per CDR3 protein. The table shows about 800,000 distinct CDR3 sequences, with 58% occurring only once. Per sample, a minimum of 6 million PBMCs were isolated. Each sample yielded at least 5 micrograms of PBMC total RNA. The CDR3 is 15 amino acids. Germline assignment: CDR1 KGHDR and CDR2 SFDVKD. The V and J ends lost 3 bases and 8 bases respectively, with 18 bases between them. This clonotype was observed a handful of times. The antigen remains undetermined. General observations from the study: It was the long-lived donors that had more naive CD4+ cells and higher diversity than aged donors.

The sample consisted of blood. This clonotype originated in a man younger than 45 in good health. The gene calls are TRBV24-1 and TRBJ1-2, with a weak D call TRBD1 (6 bases). CDR3 residues: CATSDAISGVEGYTF. CDR3 bases: TGTGCCACCAGTGATGCCATATCAGGGGTCGAGGGCTACACCTTC.